These T cell receptor beta chains were read from a single sample in a study of blood T cell repertoires in COVID-19. Sequencing was performed with immunoSEQ multiplex PCR; in TCRdb, only in-frame clones are kept and a portion is missing. Here the sample spans about 88,000 clones, around three quarters being singletons. Sequences were obtained from peripheral blood. The origin of the receptors is a woman in her sixties in a cohort sampled during active or convalescent COVID-19. Both conserved end residues are part of each CDR3. D genes are given only for firm matches. Rows give clone size only sometimes, using once, few, many, or a class for an expanded clone.

17 NA TRBJ1-6 NA TRBV15 CATSLGGGKRYNSPLHF TGTGCCACCAGCCTTGGCGGGGGGAAGAGATATAATTCACCCCTCCACTTT
12 NA TRBJ2-5 NA TRBV6-2/TRBV6-3 CASSLVHETQYF TGTGCCAGCAGTTTGGTACACGAGACCCAGTACTTC
15 NA TRBJ2-7 NA TRBV25-1 CASSERVGQGIEQYF TGTGCCAGCAGTGAAAGGGTAGGGCAGGGGATCGAGCAGTACTTC
15 NA TRBJ1-5 NA TRBV7-2 CASSLSGHYNQPQHF TGTGCCAGCAGCTTATCAGGACACTACAATCAGCCCCAGCATTTT
15 NA TRBJ1-5 NA TRBV11-2 CASSLGPGRGQPQHF TGTGCCAGCAGCCTAGGGCCAGGGCGAGGTCAGCCCCAGCATTTT
15 NA TRBJ2-3 NA TRBV5-6 CASSSPTANGDTQYF TGTGCCAGCAGCTCCCCTACAGCTAATGGAGATACGCAGTATTTT
17 TRBD1 TRBJ2-6 NA TRBV19 CASSRDRGISGANVLTF TGTGCCAGTAGTCGGGACAGGGGGATCTCTGGGGCCAACGTCCTGACTTTC
16 NA TRBJ1-5 NA TRBV24-1 CATSEGTSYSNQPQHF TGTGCCACCAGCGAAGGGACATCCTATAGCAATCAGCCCCAGCATTTT
16 NA TRBJ2-1 few TRBV3-1/TRBV3-2 CASSPLEHSSYNEQFF TGTGCCAGCAGCCCTTTAGAGCACAGCTCCTACAATGAGCAGTTCTTC
16 TRBD2 TRBJ2-1 NA TRBV5-1 CASSLTGLAGYNEQFF TGCGCCAGCAGCTTGACCGGACTAGCGGGGTACAATGAGCAGTTCTTC
16 NA TRBJ1-5 NA TRBV7-2 CASSLGAIGVGGPQHF TGTGCCAGCAGCTTAGGGGCCATAGGGGTCGGGGGGCCCCAGCATTTT
13 NA TRBJ1-1 NA TRBV12-3/TRBV12-4 CASRTSRYTEAFF TGTGCCAGCAGGACCTCCAGGTACACTGAAGCTTTCTTT
14 TRBD1 TRBJ2-7 NA TRBV28 CASRGTGHSYEQYF TGTGCCAGCAGGGGGACAGGTCACTCCTACGAGCAGTACTTC
15 TRBD2 TRBJ2-5 NA TRBV7-8 CASSVHLADQETQYF TGTGCCAGCAGCGTCCACCTAGCGGACCAAGAGACCCAGTACTTC
16 TRBD2 TRBJ2-3 NA TRBV5-1 CASSRSAGGSTDTQYF TGCGCCAGCAGCCGGAGCGCGGGGGGCAGCACAGATACGCAGTATTTT
16 TRBD1 TRBJ2-3 NA TRBV27 CASSFLTTGFTDTQYF TGTGCCAGCAGTTTTCTTACGACAGGGTTCACAGATACGCAGTATTTT
16 TRBD1 TRBJ1-5 NA TRBV4-2 CASSQSEGASNQPQHF TGTGCCAGCAGCCAATCGGAGGGGGCTAGCAATCAGCCCCAGCATTTT
15 TRBD1 TRBJ1-1 few TRBV5-4 CASSLRTGPGTEAFF TGTGCCAGCAGCCTCCGGACAGGTCCGGGTACTGAAGCTTTCTTT
14 TRBD1 TRBJ1-1 NA TRBV6-5 CASRPDRGGTEAFF TGTGCCAGCAGACCTGACAGGGGTGGGACTGAAGCTTTCTTT
17 TRBD2 TRBJ2-3 few TRBV20-1 CSASPPAAGVITDTQYF TGCAGTGCTAGTCCCCCAGCCGCGGGGGTCATCACAGATACGCAGTATTTT
12 TRBD1 TRBJ2-3 NA TRBV30 CAGDRGTDTQYF TGTGCCGGTGACAGGGGAACAGATACGCAGTATTTT
15 NA TRBJ1-2 many TRBV5-4 CASSPGQYGVYGYTF TGTGCCAGCAGCCCCGGACAGTATGGGGTTTATGGCTACACCTTC
16 TRBD2 TRBJ2-3 NA TRBV18 CASSELAGGMTDTQYF TGTGCCAGCTCGGAACTAGCGGGGGGGATGACAGATACGCAGTATTTT
18 NA TRBJ2-6 many TRBV7-6 CASSSYVTGLSGANVLTF TGTGCCAGCAGCTCTTACGTAACAGGCTTATCTGGGGCCAACGTCCTGACTTTC
14 NA TRBJ2-3 NA TRBV7-9 CASSSSGATDTQYF TGTGCCAGCAGCTCCAGTGGGGCCACAGATACGCAGTATTTT
14 NA TRBJ1-6 NA TRBV5-1 CASSFGLEYSPLHF TGCGCCAGCAGCTTTGGCCTAGAATATTCACCCCTCCACTTT
15 TRBD1 TRBJ2-2 NA TRBV29-1 CSVDPGGVNTGELFF TGCAGCGTTGACCCAGGGGGCGTAAACACCGGGGAGCTGTTTTTT
17 TRBD1 TRBJ1-1 NA TRBV5-1 CASRDGTGMLGNTEAFF TGCGCCAGCAGGGATGGGACAGGGATGCTCGGGAACACTGAAGCTTTCTTT
16 TRBD2 TRBJ2-4 NA TRBV2 CASRPGGNLAKNIQYF TGTGCCAGCAGGCCCGGGGGGAACCTAGCCAAAAACATTCAGTACTTC